A single TCR beta chain is shown here with its context. This record belongs to a study of blood T cell repertoires in COVID-19. The germline gives CDR1 ENHRY, CDR2 SYGVKD. The V gene end was trimmed by 2 bases and the J gene end by 9 bases; junction bases not matched to a gene: 11. CDR3 length equals 16 residues. Some clones are missing from TCRdb's copy, which holds only in-frame ones; the method was immunoSEQ multiplex PCR. The table shows 85,000 to 100,000 clones, with around 81% occurring only once. The chain has TRBV10-3 and TRBJ2-1, with TRBD2 matching over 9 bases. The source material was peripheral blood. The receptor's source is a man at least 80 years old with COVID-19, enrolled during active disease. The DNA for the CDR3 is TGTGCCATCAGTGAGCGGGCTAGCGGGACGCATCTTGAGCAGTTCTTC. Its translation is CAISERASGTHLEQFF.